A single sample gave rise to the 14 T cell receptor beta chains below, sequenced in a study of blood T cell repertoires in COVID-19. Generated by immunoSEQ multiplex PCR, the TCRdb table keeps only in-frame clones and is missing some. Among 650,000 to 800,000 clones listed, about 87% were seen once. Sequenced input: peripheral blood. These receptors originate from a woman aged 18-29 years with acute or convalescent COVID-19.

V gene TRBV4-1 combines with J gene TRBJ2-3; TRBD2 aligns across 11 bases. Trimming removed 3 bases from V and 3 bases from J; junction bases left unmatched: 20. Germline lookup yields CDR1 MGHRA and CDR2 YSYEKL. The CDR3 is 21 residues long. The CDR3 DNA reads as TGCGCCAGCAGCCACCCGGGACTACGGCTAGCGGGGGGTCGGAGTACAGATACGCAGTATTTT. This sequence encodes CASSHPGLRLAGGRSTDTQYF.

V gene TRBV18 combines with J gene TRBJ1-5; D perhaps matches TRBD1 (5 bases). The length of the CDR3 is 14 residues. V was trimmed by 3 bases and J by 14 bases, leaving 20 bases between them. The germline V gene has CDR1 KGHSH and CDR2 LQKENI. The CDR3 DNA sequence: TGTGCCAGCTCACCTGGGGGAGGGGATATCGGAAAGCATTTT. Its protein product is CASSPGGGDIGKHF. The entire variable domain, with the rest obtained from reference TRBV18 and TRBJ1-5, is as follows: NAGVMQNPRHLVRRRGQEARLRCSPMKGHSHVYWYRQLPEEGLKFMVYLQKENIIDESGMPKERFSAEFPKEGPSILRIQQVVRGDSAAYFCASSPGGGDIGKHFGDGTRLSIL.

The chain recombines TRBV7-3 with TRBJ2-4, with 10 bases that match TRBD1. Germline V gives CDR1 SGHTA, CDR2 FQGTGA. V gave up 5 bases and J gave up 7 bases; unmatched junction bases: 8. There are 15 residues in the CDR3. CDR3 amino acids: CASSPTPGQGNIQYF. The CDR3 coding sequence is TGTGCCAGCAGCCCCACACCGGGACAGGGGAACATTCAGTACTTC.

The J gene is TRBJ1-4, the V gene TRBV25-1; TRBD1 is a possible D gene (6 bases). Germline CDR1 reads MGHDK; CDR2 reads SYGVNS. The germline V and J ends were trimmed by 4 bases and 2 bases, with 14 bases remaining between them. This CDR3 region has 16 residues. Written as DNA, the CDR3 is TGTGCCAGCAGTGTCCTACAGGGTCGGACTAATGAAAAACTGTTTTTT. This encodes CASSVLQGRTNEKLFF.

The genes are TRBV6-6 and TRBJ1-2; tentative D call: TRBD1 (6 bases). Germline V gives CDR1 MNHNY, CDR2 SVGAGI (reference sequence). CDR3 length: 12 amino acids. Trimming took 10 bases from V and 6 from J, leaving 15 bases between them. The CDR3 region has the DNA TGTGCCATAAAACAGGGTTTGGATGGCTACACCTTC. Encoded protein: CAIKQGLDGYTF.

This sequence joins TRBV19 and TRBJ1-2, with D tentatively TRBD1 (6 bases). This CDR3 has 15 amino acids. Germline CDR1 reads LNHDA; CDR2 reads SQIVND (reference sequence). Trimming shortened V by 4 bases and J by 0 bases, and 12 bases separated the two germline ends. This CDR3 reads CASSRQEKANYGYTF. In DNA, the CDR3 is TGTGCCAGTAGTAGACAGGAAAAGGCTAACTATGGCTACACCTTC.

The count of this clone is one. Other DNA sequences within the sample encode an identical CDR3. The V gene is TRBV6-2 or TRBV6-3, the J gene TRBJ2-3; D ambiguous. The V and J ends lost 2 bases and 6 bases respectively, with 6 bases between them. The CDR3 sequence is 12 residues long. The V gene's germline CDR1 is MNHEY and CDR2 SVGEGT. CDR3 amino acids: CASSYSRDTQYF. For the CDR3, the DNA is TGTGCCAGCAGTTACAGCCGGGATACGCAGTATTTT.

The V and J genes are TRBV19 and TRBJ2-3; TRBD1 might be the D (6 bases). There are 13 residues in the CDR3. Germline loops: CDR1 LNHDA, CDR2 SQIVND (reference sequence). Trimming removed 4 bases from V and 3 bases from J, with 8 bases in between. The CDR3 DNA reads as TGTGCCAGTAGTACCAGGGGTACAGATACGCAGTATTTT. It translates to CASSTRGTDTQYF. Looking up the rest from reference TRBV19 and TRBJ2-3 gives the full variable domain: DGGITQSPKYLFRKEGQNVTLSCEQNLNHDAMYWYRQDPGQGLRLIYYSQIVNDFQKGDIAEGYSVSREKKESFPLTVTSAQKNPTAFYLCASSTRGTDTQYFGPGTRLTVL.

The CDR3, as DNA: TGTGCCAGCACCCGCAGGGGAGTTGAAGCTTTCTTT. Amino acid sequence: CASTRRGVEAFF. The rearrangement joins TRBV28 to TRBJ1-1; weak D call: TRBD1 (6 bases). CDR3 length equals 12 residues. Per germline, CDR1 MDHEN and CDR2 SYDVKM. The V end was cut by 7 bases, the J end by 7 bases, with 13 bases between.

This chain uses TRBV29-1 with TRBJ1-2; the D is unclear. Between the trimmed V and J ends, which lost 5 bases and 8 bases, there was a span of 12 bases. The CDR3 consists of 11 residues. Germline V gene data show CDR1 as SQVTM and CDR2 as ANQGSEA. CDR3 protein: CSVREPGGYTF. DNA of the CDR3: TGCAGCGTTCGGGAGCCTGGGGGCTACACCTTC.

The rearrangement joins TRBV10-3 to TRBJ2-7; D possibly corresponds to TRBD2 (5 bases). V lost 2 bases, J lost 2 bases, and 10 bases lay in between. Per the germline V gene, CDR1 is ENHRY and CDR2 is SYGVKD. This CDR3 spans 14 amino acids. CDR3 protein: CAISEDSAAYEQYF. The CDR3 nucleotides read TGTGCCATCAGTGAGGATAGCGCGGCCTACGAGCAGTACTTC.

This chain connects TRBV28 to TRBJ2-7; D uncertain. The CDR3 is 11 residues long. V was clipped by 3 bases and J by 3 bases, with 3 bases between them. Looked up from germline, CDR1 is MDHEN and CDR2 is SYDVKM. The chain's CDR3 is CASSFSYEQYF. The DNA for the CDR3 is TGTGCCAGCAGTTTCAGCTACGAGCAGTACTTC.

The chain links TRBV5-1 to TRBJ2-2, with TRBD2 matching 11 bases. The CDR3 is 18 residues long. Unmatched junction bases numbered 8, after V lost 1 base and J lost 3 bases. Per the germline V gene, CDR1 is SGHRS and CDR2 is YFSETQ. CDR3 DNA: TGCGCCAGCAGCTTGTTGACTAGCGGGGAAGGGTACACCGGGGAGCTGTTTTTT. Translation: CASSLLTSGEGYTGELFF.

The genes are TRBV30 and TRBJ2-3; 8 bases are a match to TRBD1. The CDR3 loop spans 14 amino acids. V lost 1 base, J lost 5 bases, and 5 bases stayed unmatched. The germline V gene encodes CDR1 GTSNPN and CDR2 SVGIG (reference sequence). CDR3 sequence: CAWSGQGAIDTQYF. CDR3 nucleotides: TGTGCCTGGAGTGGGCAGGGGGCAATAGATACGCAGTATTTT.